Following are 16 T cell receptor beta chains from one sample sequenced in a study of control samples from healthy donors and cancer patients. Sequencing used immunoSEQ multiplex PCR; TCRdb keeps in-frame clones, though not all of them. The sample holds 90,000 to 100,000 clones; 70% to 80% are singletons and the top ten take roughly a tenth. The sample comprised blood. The origin of the receptors is a woman aged 25-40 years in good health.

This clone appeared a single time. The gene calls are TRBV9 and TRBJ2-3, with D possibly TRBD2 on 7 matching bases. V shed 0 bases and J shed 3 bases, with 14 bases lying between them. The germline V gene has CDR1 SGDLS and CDR2 YYNGEE. This CDR3 region has 16 residues. CDR3 residues: CASSVAGGRRTDTQYF. The CDR3 DNA reads TGTGCCAGCAGCGTAGCGGGGGGCCGGAGAACAGATACGCAGTATTTT.

The chain employs TRBV14 and TRBJ2-7; 8 bases line up with TRBD1. CDR1 and CDR2 from the germline V gene are SGHDN and FVKESK. The CDR3 totals 15 residues. J gave up 4 bases and V 1 base, and 6 bases lay outside the gene matches. CDR3 sequence: CASSQVRQGAYEQYF. The CDR3, as DNA: TGTGCCAGCAGCCAAGTGAGGCAGGGGGCTTACGAGCAGTACTTC.

The chain joins TRBV11-2 to TRBJ2-1; the match to TRBD2 covers 13 bases. CDR3 length: 15 amino acids. Germline CDR1 reads SGHAT; CDR2 reads FQNNGV. The junction had 1 base not matched to a gene; V was cut back by 2 bases and J by 6 bases. Here the CDR3 DNA reads TGTGCCAGCAGCTTAACTAGCGGGGGGGCCAATGAGCAGTTCTTC. It is translated as CASSLTSGGANEQFF.

The sample holds one count of this clone. The chain uses TRBV9 and TRBJ2-1; D unclear. Trimming took 0 bases from V and 0 from J, leaving 4 bases between them. The germline V gene has CDR1 SGDLS and CDR2 YYNGEE. The CDR3 loop spans 14 amino acids. The chain's CDR3 is CASSVGPSYNEQFF. CDR3 nucleotide sequence: TGTGCCAGCAGCGTAGGTCCCTCCTACAATGAGCAGTTCTTC.

This clone showed up just once. The chain is built from TRBV30 and TRBJ2-7; either TRBD1 or TRBD2 may supply D (7 bases each). Germline CDR1 GTSNPN, CDR2 SVGIG (reference sequence). The CDR3 totals 12 residues. V lost 3 bases, J lost 7 bases, and 13 bases lay in between. CDR3 coding DNA: TGTGCCTGGAGCCCAGGGGGGGGAGAGCAGTACTTC. This translates into CAWSPGGGEQYF.

This clone was detected only once. The rearrangement uses TRBV30 and TRBJ1-6; the D gene is possibly TRBD1 (6 bases). The CDR3 covers 13 residues. Germline V gene sequence: CDR1 GTSNPN, CDR2 SVGIG (reference sequence). Trimming removed 0 bases at V and 14 bases at J, with 14 bases between. The chain's CDR3 is CAWSVLGGWALHF. CDR3 DNA sequence: TGTGCCTGGAGTGTACTAGGGGGGTGGGCCCTCCACTTT.

The J gene is TRBJ1-1, the V gene TRBV3-1 (or the pseudogene TRBV3-2); 7 positions agree with TRBD1. The CDR3 has 14 residues. V shed 4 bases, J shed 4 bases, and the junction held 6 bases outside the gene matches. CDR1 and CDR2 from the germline V gene are LGHDT and YNNKEL (reference sequence). As DNA, the CDR3 is TGTGCCAGCAGCCTTGCAGGACAGGCCACTGAAGCTTTCTTT. It encodes CASSLAGQATEAFF.

The chain has TRBV12-3 or TRBV12-4 and TRBJ1-2; 10 bases agree with TRBD1. Trimming at V came to 5 bases and at J to 8 bases, leaving 5 bases not matched to a gene. The CDR3 covers 13 residues. In DNA, the CDR3 is TGTGCCAGCAGTCCCCGGGACAGGGGCGGCTACACCTTC. It encodes CASSPRDRGGYTF.

The chain employs TRBV5-1 and TRBJ2-1, with 7 bases aligning to TRBD1. CDR1 is SGHRS and CDR2 is YFSETQ in the germline V gene. Trimming cost V 4 bases and J 4 bases; bases outside gene matches: 11. The CDR3 runs to 16 residues. The CDR3 loop is CASSPYTGTEYNEQFF. As DNA, the CDR3 is TGCGCCAGCAGCCCATACACCGGGACAGAATACAATGAGCAGTTCTTC. Variable domain in full (rest from reference TRBV5-1 and TRBJ2-1): KAGVTQTPRYLIKTRGQQVTLSCSPISGHRSVSWYQQTPGQGLQFLFEYFSETQRNKGNFPGRFSGRQFSNSRSEMNVSTLELGDSALYLCASSPYTGTEYNEQFFGPGTRLTVL.

The CDR3 here is CASSRGRAAAVNYGYTF. The CDR3 nucleotides read TGTGCCAGTAGTAGGGGAAGGGCGGCGGCGGTTAACTATGGCTACACCTTC. This chain links TRBV19 with TRBJ1-2; D unclear. The CDR3 has 17 amino acids. Trimming left V 4 bases short and J 1 base short, with 19 bases between. The germline gives CDR1 LNHDA, CDR2 SQIVND (reference sequence).

The rearrangement joins TRBV10-3 to TRBJ2-7, with 13 nucleotides matching TRBD2. The CDR3 runs 14 residues. V lost 6 bases to trimming and J lost 1 base; unmatched junction nucleotides: 0. CDR1 ENHRY and CDR2 SYGVKD come from the germline V gene. The CDR3 coding sequence is TGTGCCATCAGACTAGCGGGGGGGTCCTACGAGCAGTACTTC. Amino acids: CAIRLAGGSYEQYF.

The V and J genes are TRBV24-1 and TRBJ2-5, with D unresolved. V was cut by 4 bases and J by 2 bases, with 1 base left in between. CDR1 is KGHDR and CDR2 is SFDVKD in the germline V gene. The CDR3 has 11 amino acids. The CDR3: CATSEQETQYF. The CDR3 DNA sequence: TGTGCCACCAGTGAGCAAGAGACCCAGTACTTC.

This clone was found once. The J gene is TRBJ1-1, the V gene TRBV20-1; unclear D gene. V lost 3 bases to trimming and J lost 2 bases, with 16 bases between them. This CDR3 has 15 amino acids. Germline V lookup: CDR1 DFQATT, CDR2 SNEGSKA (reference sequence). CDR3 region: CSASGVRGINTEAFF. In DNA, the CDR3 is TGCAGTGCTAGTGGGGTGAGAGGCATCAACACTGAAGCTTTCTTT.

V usage is TRBV7-9 and J usage is TRBJ1-1, with 11 nucleotides matching TRBD1. Germline-derived CDR1 and CDR2 are SEHNR and FQNEAQ (reference sequence). V was pared by 5 bases and J by 0 bases, with 5 bases of the junction left unmatched. The CDR3 is 16 amino acids. In DNA, the CDR3 is TGTGCCAGCAGCCATAAGGACAGGGGGCTGAACACTGAAGCTTTCTTT. Its translation: CASSHKDRGLNTEAFF.

The chain uses TRBV3-1 (or the pseudogene TRBV3-2) and TRBJ2-3, with 8 bases that match TRBD2. V shed 0 bases and J 0 bases; nucleotides not matched to a gene: 5. The CDR3 runs 17 residues. Germline loops: CDR1 LGHDT, CDR2 YNNKEL (reference sequence). CDR3 amino acids: CASSQDLLAGSTDTQYF. CDR3 in DNA: TGTGCCAGCAGCCAAGATCTGTTAGCGGGGAGCACAGATACGCAGTATTTT.

Only a few counts were recorded for this clone. The chain has TRBV2 and TRBJ1-2; 10 bases match TRBD1. The V segment lost 5 bases and the J segment 6 bases; nucleotides outside the gene matches: 6. Germline CDR1 and CDR2: SNHLY and FYNNEI. This CDR3 is built from 14 residues. The CDR3 coding sequence is TGTGCCAGCAGTCCCCAAGGGACAGGGGATGGCTACACCTTC. Translating gives CASSPQGTGDGYTF.